Listed below are T cell receptor beta chains from one sample, sequenced in a study of OX40 agonist ivuxolimab in advanced cancers. Repertoires were generated with immunoSEQ multiplex PCR, while TCRdb's copy carries only in-frame clones and drops some. The data contain tens of thousands of clones, approximately 87% of them singletons. The source was CD4+ or CD8+ T cells sorted from blood, collected in a trial of the OX40 agonist ivuxolimab. These TCRs come from an adult with an advanced solid tumor such as melanoma, head and neck, liver or kidney cancer. Each CDR3 is given without its conserved first and last residue.

V gene: TRBV7-8
CDR3 protein: ASSLGETDTQY

V gene: TRBV9
CDR3 protein: ASSPGPGNEQF

V gene: TRBV7-9
CDR3 protein: ASSRTGQGWADTQY

V gene: TRBV9
CDR3 protein: ASSVDGYTDTQY

V gene: TRBV6-5
CDR3 protein: ASSYSNTEAF

V gene: TRBV28
CDR3 protein: ASSLSGSTYNEQF

V gene: TRBV19
CDR3 protein: ASSIQANSAGNTIY

V gene: TRBV5-1
CDR3 protein: ASSLEAAYYGYT

V gene: TRBV13
CDR3 protein: ASSSRQGMNTIY

V gene: TRBV6-6
CDR3 protein: ASRGAGGSTDTQY

V gene: TRBV2
CDR3 protein: ASRERVMNSPLH

V gene: TRBV10-1
CDR3 protein: ASSDPAGGWDTQY

V gene: TRBV20-1
CDR3 protein: GGTGYRGYT

V gene: TRBV30
CDR3 protein: AWSVNSYEQY

V gene: TRBV5-5
CDR3 protein: ASIFGGTNTGELF

V gene: TRBV28
CDR3 protein: ASSSGQGGSYNEQF

V gene: TRBV5-6
CDR3 protein: ASSQAWDRETDTQY

V gene: TRBV5-6
CDR3 protein: ASSSTSGGATETQY

V gene: TRBV7-8
CDR3 protein: ASSLARTALNTEAF

V gene: TRBV6-5
CDR3 protein: ASSYGGLSSYEQY

V gene: TRBV5-1
CDR3 protein: ASSPWRTGANVLT

V gene: TRBV7-8
CDR3 protein: ASSSDRGSSYNSPLH

V gene: TRBV7-9
CDR3 protein: ASSLVQQSYNEQF

V gene: TRBV30
CDR3 protein: AWTGAGAAAQY

V gene: TRBV28
CDR3 protein: ASSFGSGAPYEQY

V gene: TRBV11-2
CDR3 protein: ASSLVQGIYEQY

V gene: TRBV30
CDR3 protein: AWSRWEDTQY

V gene: TRBV28
CDR3 protein: ASSLAYGGNQPQH

V gene: TRBV7-3
CDR3 protein: ASSLTGWETQY

V gene: TRBV6-1
CDR3 protein: ASSETTGIGRDTQY

V gene: TRBV6-1
CDR3 protein: ASSLRPSGSTQY

V gene: TRBV23-1
CDR3 protein: ASSQGGGSYEQY

V gene: TRBV28
CDR3 protein: ATKSTEAF

V gene: TRBV30
CDR3 protein: AWGRKPSSYEQY

V gene: TRBV5-4
CDR3 protein: ASRLSGLVWNEQF

V gene: TRBV19
CDR3 protein: ASSTTGTGRQPQH

V gene: TRBV5-1
CDR3 protein: ASSLGMLAKNIQY

V gene: TRBV7-6
CDR3 protein: ASSLGTGLLYEQY

V gene: TRBV13
CDR3 protein: ASSPGYSPLH

V gene: TRBV5-6
CDR3 protein: ASSIPRTGDTYEQY

V gene: TRBV18
CDR3 protein: ASSPPGQNTEAF

V gene: TRBV27
CDR3 protein: ASSLGLAMAEQY